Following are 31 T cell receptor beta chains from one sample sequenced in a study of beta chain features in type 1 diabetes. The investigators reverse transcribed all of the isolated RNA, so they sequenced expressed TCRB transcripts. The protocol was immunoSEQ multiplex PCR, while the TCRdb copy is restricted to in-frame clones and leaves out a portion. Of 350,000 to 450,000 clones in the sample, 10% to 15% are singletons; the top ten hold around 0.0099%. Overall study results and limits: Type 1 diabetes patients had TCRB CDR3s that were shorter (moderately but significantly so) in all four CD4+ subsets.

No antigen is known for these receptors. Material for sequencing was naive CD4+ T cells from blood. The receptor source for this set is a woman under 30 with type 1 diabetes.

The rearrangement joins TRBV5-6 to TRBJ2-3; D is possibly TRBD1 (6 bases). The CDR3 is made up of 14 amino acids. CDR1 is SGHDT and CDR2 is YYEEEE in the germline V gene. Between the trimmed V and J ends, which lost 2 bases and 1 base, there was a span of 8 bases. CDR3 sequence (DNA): TGTGCCAGCAGCTTCTACAGGGGCACAGATACGCAGTATTTT. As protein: CASSFYRGTDTQYF.

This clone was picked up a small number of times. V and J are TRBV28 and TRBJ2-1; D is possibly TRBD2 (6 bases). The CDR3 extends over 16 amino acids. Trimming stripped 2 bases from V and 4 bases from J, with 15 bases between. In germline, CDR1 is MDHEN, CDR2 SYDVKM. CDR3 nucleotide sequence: TGTGCCAGCAGTTTAGTTTCGGCTAGCGCTTACAATGAGCAGTTCTTC. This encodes CASSLVSASAYNEQFF.

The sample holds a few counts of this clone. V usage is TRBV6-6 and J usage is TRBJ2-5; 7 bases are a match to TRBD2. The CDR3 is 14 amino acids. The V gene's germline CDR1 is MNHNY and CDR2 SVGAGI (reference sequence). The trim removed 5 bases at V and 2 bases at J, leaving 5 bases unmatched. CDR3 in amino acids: CASSSGTRQETQYF. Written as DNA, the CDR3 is TGTGCCAGCAGTAGCGGGACTCGACAAGAGACCCAGTACTTC.

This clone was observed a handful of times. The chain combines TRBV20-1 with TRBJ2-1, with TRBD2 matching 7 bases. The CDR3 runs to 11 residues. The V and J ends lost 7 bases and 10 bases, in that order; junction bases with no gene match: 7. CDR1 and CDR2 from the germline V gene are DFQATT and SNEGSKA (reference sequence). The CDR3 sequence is CSGSGGEEQFF. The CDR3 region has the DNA TGCAGTGGTTCGGGAGGCGAGGAGCAGTTCTTC.

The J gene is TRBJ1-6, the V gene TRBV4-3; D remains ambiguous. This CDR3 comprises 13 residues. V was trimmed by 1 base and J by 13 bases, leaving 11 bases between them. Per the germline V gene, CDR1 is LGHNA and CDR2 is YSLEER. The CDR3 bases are TGCGCCAGCAGCCAAGGGAGGCTTCAGCCCCTCCACTTT. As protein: CASSQGRLQPLHF.

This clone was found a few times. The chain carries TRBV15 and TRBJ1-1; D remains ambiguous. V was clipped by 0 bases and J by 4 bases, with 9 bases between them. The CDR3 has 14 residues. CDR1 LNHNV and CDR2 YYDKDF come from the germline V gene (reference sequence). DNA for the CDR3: TGTGCCACCAGCAGAGATCGACGGGGCACTGAAGCTTTCTTT. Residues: CATSRDRRGTEAFF.

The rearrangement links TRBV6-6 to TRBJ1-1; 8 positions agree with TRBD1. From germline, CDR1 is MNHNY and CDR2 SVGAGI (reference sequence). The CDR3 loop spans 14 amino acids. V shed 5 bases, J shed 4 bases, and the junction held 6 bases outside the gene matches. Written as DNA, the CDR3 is TGTGCCAGCAGTCGTTTTCAGGGGGCCACTGAAGCTTTCTTT. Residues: CASSRFQGATEAFF.

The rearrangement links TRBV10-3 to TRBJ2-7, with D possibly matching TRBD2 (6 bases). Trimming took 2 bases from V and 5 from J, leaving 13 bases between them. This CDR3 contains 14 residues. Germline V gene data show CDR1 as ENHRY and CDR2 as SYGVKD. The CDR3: CAISELGGSDEQYF. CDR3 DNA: TGTGCCATCAGTGAGCTGGGAGGTTCCGACGAGCAGTACTTC.

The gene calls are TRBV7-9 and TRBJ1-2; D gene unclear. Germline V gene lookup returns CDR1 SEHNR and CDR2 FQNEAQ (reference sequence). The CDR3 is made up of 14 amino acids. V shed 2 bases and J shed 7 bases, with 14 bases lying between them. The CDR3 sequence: CASSLTQTLSGYTF. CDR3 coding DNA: TGTGCCAGCAGCTTAACACAGACCCTTTCTGGCTACACCTTC.

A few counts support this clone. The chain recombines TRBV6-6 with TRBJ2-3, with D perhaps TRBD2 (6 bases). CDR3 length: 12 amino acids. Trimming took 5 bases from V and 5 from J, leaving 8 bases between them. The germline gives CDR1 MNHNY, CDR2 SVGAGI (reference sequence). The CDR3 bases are TGTGCCAGCAGTCCCGGGGGAGATACGCAGTATTTT. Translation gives CASSPGGDTQYF.

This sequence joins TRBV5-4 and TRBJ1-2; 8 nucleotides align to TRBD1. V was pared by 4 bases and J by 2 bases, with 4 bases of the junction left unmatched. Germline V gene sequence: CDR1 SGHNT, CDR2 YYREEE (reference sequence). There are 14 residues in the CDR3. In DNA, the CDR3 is TGTGCCAGCAGCCCTCGGACAGGGAACTATGGCTACACCTTC. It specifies CASSPRTGNYGYTF.

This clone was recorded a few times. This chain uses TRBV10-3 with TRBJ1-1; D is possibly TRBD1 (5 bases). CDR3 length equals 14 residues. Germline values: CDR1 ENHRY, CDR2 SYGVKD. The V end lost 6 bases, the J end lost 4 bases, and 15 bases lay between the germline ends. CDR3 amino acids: CAIRPPSGSTEAFF. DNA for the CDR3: TGTGCCATCAGACCACCCTCAGGGTCCACTGAAGCTTTCTTT.

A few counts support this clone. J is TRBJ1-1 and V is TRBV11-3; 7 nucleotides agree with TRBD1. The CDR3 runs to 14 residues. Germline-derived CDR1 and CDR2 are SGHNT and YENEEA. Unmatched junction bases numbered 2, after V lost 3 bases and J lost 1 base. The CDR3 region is CASSFGTANTEAFF. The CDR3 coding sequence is TGTGCCAGCAGCTTCGGGACAGCGAACACTGAAGCTTTCTTT.

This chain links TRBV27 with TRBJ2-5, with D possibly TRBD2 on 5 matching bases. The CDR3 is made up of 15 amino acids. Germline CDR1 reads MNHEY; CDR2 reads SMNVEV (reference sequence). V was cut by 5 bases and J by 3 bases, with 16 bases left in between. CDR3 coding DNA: TGTGCCAGCAGTCCCTATGGACTCGACGAAGAGACCCAGTACTTC. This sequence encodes CASSPYGLDEETQYF.

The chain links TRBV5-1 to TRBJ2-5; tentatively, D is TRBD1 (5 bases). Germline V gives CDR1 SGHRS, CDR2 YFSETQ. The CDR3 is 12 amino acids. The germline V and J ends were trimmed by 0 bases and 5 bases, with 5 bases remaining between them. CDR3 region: CASSLGQETQYF. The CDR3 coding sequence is TGCGCCAGCAGCTTGGGACAGGAGACCCAGTACTTC.

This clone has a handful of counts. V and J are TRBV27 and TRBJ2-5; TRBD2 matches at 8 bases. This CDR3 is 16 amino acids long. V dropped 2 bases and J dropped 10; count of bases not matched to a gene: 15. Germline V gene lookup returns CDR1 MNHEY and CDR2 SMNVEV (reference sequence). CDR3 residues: CASSLLSGVKARDQYF. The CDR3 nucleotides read TGTGCCAGCAGTTTACTTAGCGGGGTAAAGGCCAGGGACCAGTACTTC.

The CDR3 DNA follows: TGTGCCAGCAGCTTTCTGGGAGGAGTGAATGAAGAGACCCAGTACTTC. This sequence encodes CASSFLGGVNEETQYF. The V call is TRBV7-6, the J call TRBJ2-5; perhaps TRBD2 as D (6 bases). V lost 3 bases, J lost 3 bases, and 17 bases lay in between. CDR3 length: 16 amino acids. Germline-derived CDR1 and CDR2 are SGHVS and FNYEAQ. Full variable domain (missing parts from reference TRBV7-6 and TRBJ2-5): GAGVSQSPRYKVTKRGQDVALRCDPISGHVSLYWYRQALGQGPEFLTYFNYEAQQDKSGLPNDRFSAERPEGSISTLTIQRTEQRDSAMYRCASSFLGGVNEETQYFGPGTRLLVL.

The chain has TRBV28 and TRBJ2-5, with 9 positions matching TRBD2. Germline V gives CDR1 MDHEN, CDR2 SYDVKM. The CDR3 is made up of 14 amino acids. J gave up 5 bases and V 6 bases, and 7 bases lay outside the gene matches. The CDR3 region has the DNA TGTGCCAGCAGCCGGGCGGGAGGGTTGGAGACCCAGTACTTC. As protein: CASSRAGGLETQYF. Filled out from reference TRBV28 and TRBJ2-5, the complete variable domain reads DVKVTQSSRYLVKRTGEKVFLECVQDMDHENMFWYRQDPGLGLRLIYFSYDVKMKEKGDIPEGYSVSREKKERFSLILESASTNQTSMYLCASSRAGGLETQYFGPGTRLLVL.

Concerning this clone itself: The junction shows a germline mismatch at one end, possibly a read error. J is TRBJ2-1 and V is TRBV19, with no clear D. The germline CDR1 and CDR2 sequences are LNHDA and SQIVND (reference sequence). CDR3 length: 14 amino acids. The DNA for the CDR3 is TGTGCCAGTAGGATAGGGCCCTCCTACAATGAGCAGTTCTTC. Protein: CASRIGPSYNEQFF.

The CDR3 region has the DNA TGTGCCAGCAGCCCTGACAGGGTCCGCACAGATACGCAGTATTTT. Protein: CASSPDRVRTDTQYF. The chain has TRBV7-9 and TRBJ2-3; 7 bases map to TRBD1. The CDR3 contains 15 residues. CDR1 is SEHNR, CDR2 FQNEAQ, per germline (reference sequence). The V gene end was trimmed by 5 bases and the J gene end by 1 base; junction bases not matched to a gene: 6.

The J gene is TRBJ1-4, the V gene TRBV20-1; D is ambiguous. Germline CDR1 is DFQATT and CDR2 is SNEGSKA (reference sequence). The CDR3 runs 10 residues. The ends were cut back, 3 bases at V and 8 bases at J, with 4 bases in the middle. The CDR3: CSARLEKLFF. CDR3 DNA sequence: TGCAGTGCTAGGTTAGAAAAACTGTTTTTT.

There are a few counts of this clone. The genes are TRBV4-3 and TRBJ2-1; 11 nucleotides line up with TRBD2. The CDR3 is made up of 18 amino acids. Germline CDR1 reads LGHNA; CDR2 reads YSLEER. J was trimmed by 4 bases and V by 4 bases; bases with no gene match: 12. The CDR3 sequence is CASSRQPPGLADYNEQFF. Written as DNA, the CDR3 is TGCGCCAGCAGCCGACAGCCCCCGGGACTAGCGGATTACAATGAGCAGTTCTTC.

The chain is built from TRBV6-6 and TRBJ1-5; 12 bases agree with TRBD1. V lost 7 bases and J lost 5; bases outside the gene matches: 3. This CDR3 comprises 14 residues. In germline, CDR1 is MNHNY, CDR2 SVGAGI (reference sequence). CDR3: CASKGDRGHQPQHF. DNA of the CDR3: TGTGCCAGCAAGGGGGACAGGGGGCATCAGCCCCAGCATTTT.

CDR3 in DNA: TGTGCCAGCAGCTACAGGGGGGCCCAAGAGACCCAGTACTTC. It is translated as CASSYRGAQETQYF. V usage is TRBV5-6 and J usage is TRBJ2-5; 8 positions match TRBD1. Trimming cost V 3 bases and J 1 base; bases outside gene matches: 2. CDR3 size: 14 residues. Germline loops: CDR1 SGHDT, CDR2 YYEEEE.

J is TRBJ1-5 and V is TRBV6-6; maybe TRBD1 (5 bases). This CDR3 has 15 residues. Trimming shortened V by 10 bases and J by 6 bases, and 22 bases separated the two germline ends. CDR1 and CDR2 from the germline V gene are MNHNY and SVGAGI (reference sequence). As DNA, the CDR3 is TGTGCCACCAATTACGTGGGGGAGGCAGGTCAGCCCCAGCATTTT. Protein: CATNYVGEAGQPQHF.

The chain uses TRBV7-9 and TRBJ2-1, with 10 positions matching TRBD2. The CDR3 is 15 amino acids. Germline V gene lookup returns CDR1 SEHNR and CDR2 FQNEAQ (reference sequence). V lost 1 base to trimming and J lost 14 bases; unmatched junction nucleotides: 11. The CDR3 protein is CASSLVELAGGPEFF. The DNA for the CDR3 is TGTGCCAGCAGCTTAGTTGAGTTAGCGGGAGGCCCGGAGTTCTTC.

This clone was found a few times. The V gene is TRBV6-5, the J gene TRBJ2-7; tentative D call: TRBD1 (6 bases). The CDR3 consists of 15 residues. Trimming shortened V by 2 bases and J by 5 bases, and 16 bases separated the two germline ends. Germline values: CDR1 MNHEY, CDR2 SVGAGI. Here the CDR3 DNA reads TGTGCCAGCAGTTACCTAAGGGGGTCGTATAACGAGCAGTACTTC. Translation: CASSYLRGSYNEQYF.

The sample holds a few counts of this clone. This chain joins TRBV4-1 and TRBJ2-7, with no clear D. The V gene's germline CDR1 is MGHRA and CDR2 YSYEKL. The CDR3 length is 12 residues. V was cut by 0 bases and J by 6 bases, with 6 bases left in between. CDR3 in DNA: TGCGCCAGCAGCCAAGATAATCGCGAGCAGTACTTC. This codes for CASSQDNREQYF.

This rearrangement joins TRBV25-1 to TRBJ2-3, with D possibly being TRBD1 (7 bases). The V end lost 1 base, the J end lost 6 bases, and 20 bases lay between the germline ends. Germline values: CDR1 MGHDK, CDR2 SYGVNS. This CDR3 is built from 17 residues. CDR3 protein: CASSEFGRGEKGDTQYF. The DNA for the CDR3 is TGTGCCAGCAGTGAATTCGGCAGGGGGGAGAAAGGGGATACGCAGTATTTT.

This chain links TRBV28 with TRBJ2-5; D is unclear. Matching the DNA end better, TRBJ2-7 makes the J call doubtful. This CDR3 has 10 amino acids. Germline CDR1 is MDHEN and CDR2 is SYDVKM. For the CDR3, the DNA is TGTGCCAGCAGTGCCTACGAGCAGTACTTC. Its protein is CASSAYEQYF.

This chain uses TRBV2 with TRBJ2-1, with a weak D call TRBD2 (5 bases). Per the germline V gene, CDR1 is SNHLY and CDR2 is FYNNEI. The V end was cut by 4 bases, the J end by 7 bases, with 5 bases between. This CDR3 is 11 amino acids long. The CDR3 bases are TGTGCCAGCAGTGGGAGGAATGAGCAGTTCTTC. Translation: CASSGRNEQFF.